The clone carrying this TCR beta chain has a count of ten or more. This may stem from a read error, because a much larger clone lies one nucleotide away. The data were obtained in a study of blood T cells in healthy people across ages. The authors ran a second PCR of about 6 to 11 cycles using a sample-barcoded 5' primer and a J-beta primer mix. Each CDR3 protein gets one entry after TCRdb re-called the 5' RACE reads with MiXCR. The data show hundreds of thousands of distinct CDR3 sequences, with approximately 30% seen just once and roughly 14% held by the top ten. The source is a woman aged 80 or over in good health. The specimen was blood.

CDR3 DNA sequence: TGCGCCAGCAGCCAAGTACTAGCGTGGAATGAGCAGTACTTC. This gives the protein CASSQVLAWNEQYF. The rearrangement uses TRBV4-3 and TRBJ2-7; 7 bases line up with TRBD2. With 1 base clipped from V and 7 bases from J, the junction kept 7 bases outside the gene matches. Germline V CDR1 and CDR2: LGHNA, YSLEER. This CDR3 region has 14 residues.